This TCR beta chain was captured in a study of blood T cell repertoires in COVID-19. In the study overall: Some COVID-19 samples were acute and others convalescent; all came from the United States, Italy and Spain.

Sequencing used immunoSEQ multiplex PCR; TCRdb keeps in-frame clones, though not all of them. Here the sample spans approximately 250,000 clones, approximately 90% being singletons. CDR1 SGDLS and CDR2 YYNGEE come from the germline V gene. This CDR3 is 12 amino acids long. With 3 bases removed from V and 9 bases from J, the gap between germline ends came to 10 bases. The clonotype originates from a man aged 40-49 years who had been exposed to COVID-19. The chain has TRBV9 and TRBJ2-1; D is unresolved. Sequencing input: PBMCs or T cells enriched from blood (not recorded which). DNA of the CDR3: TGTGCCAGCAGCGGAGTCCCGGGTGAGCAGTTCTTC. It encodes CASSGVPGEQFF. The full variable domain, completed using reference TRBV9 and TRBJ2-1, is DSGVTQTPKHLITATGQRVTLRCSPRSGDLSVYWYQQSLDQGLQFLIQYYNGEERAKGNILERFSAQQFPDLHSELNLSSLELGDSALYFCASSGVPGEQFFGPGTRLTVL.